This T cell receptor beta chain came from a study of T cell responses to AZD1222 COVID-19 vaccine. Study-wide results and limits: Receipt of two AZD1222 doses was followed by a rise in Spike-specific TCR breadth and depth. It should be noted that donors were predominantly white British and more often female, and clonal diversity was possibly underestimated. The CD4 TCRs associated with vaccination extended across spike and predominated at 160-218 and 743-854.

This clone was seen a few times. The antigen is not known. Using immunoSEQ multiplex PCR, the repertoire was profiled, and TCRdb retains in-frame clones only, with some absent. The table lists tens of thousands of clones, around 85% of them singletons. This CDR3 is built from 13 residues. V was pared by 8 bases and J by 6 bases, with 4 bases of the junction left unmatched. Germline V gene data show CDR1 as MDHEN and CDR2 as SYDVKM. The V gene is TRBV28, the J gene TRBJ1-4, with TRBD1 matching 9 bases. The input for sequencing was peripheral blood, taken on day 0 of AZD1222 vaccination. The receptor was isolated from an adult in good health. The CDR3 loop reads CASRTGVYEKLFF. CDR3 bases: TGTGCCAGCCGGACAGGGGTTTATGAAAAACTGTTTTTT.